This T cell receptor beta chain was recorded in a study of T cell responses to AZD1222 COVID-19 vaccine. Study results and caveats: The peak T cell response came first, and repertoires were sampled only after it.

CDR1 is ENHRY, CDR2 SYGVKD, per germline. The CDR3 extends over 16 amino acids. V lost 3 bases to trimming and J lost 1 base, with 13 bases between them. Using immunoSEQ multiplex PCR, the repertoire was profiled, and TCRdb retains in-frame clones only, with some absent. The data contain approximately 100,000 clones, approximately 91% of them seen just once; the ten biggest clones take up approximately 16%. Of note for this clone: The antigen remains undetermined.

The receptor was derived from an adult in good health. Sequenced here: peripheral blood, sampled on day 0 of AZD1222 vaccination. The genes are TRBV10-3 and TRBJ2-1; possibly TRBD1 for D (7 bases). Here the CDR3 DNA reads TGTGCCATCAGTGACGTTTCAGGGGGGTCCTACAATGAGCAGTTCTTC. It codes for CAISDVSGGSYNEQFF.